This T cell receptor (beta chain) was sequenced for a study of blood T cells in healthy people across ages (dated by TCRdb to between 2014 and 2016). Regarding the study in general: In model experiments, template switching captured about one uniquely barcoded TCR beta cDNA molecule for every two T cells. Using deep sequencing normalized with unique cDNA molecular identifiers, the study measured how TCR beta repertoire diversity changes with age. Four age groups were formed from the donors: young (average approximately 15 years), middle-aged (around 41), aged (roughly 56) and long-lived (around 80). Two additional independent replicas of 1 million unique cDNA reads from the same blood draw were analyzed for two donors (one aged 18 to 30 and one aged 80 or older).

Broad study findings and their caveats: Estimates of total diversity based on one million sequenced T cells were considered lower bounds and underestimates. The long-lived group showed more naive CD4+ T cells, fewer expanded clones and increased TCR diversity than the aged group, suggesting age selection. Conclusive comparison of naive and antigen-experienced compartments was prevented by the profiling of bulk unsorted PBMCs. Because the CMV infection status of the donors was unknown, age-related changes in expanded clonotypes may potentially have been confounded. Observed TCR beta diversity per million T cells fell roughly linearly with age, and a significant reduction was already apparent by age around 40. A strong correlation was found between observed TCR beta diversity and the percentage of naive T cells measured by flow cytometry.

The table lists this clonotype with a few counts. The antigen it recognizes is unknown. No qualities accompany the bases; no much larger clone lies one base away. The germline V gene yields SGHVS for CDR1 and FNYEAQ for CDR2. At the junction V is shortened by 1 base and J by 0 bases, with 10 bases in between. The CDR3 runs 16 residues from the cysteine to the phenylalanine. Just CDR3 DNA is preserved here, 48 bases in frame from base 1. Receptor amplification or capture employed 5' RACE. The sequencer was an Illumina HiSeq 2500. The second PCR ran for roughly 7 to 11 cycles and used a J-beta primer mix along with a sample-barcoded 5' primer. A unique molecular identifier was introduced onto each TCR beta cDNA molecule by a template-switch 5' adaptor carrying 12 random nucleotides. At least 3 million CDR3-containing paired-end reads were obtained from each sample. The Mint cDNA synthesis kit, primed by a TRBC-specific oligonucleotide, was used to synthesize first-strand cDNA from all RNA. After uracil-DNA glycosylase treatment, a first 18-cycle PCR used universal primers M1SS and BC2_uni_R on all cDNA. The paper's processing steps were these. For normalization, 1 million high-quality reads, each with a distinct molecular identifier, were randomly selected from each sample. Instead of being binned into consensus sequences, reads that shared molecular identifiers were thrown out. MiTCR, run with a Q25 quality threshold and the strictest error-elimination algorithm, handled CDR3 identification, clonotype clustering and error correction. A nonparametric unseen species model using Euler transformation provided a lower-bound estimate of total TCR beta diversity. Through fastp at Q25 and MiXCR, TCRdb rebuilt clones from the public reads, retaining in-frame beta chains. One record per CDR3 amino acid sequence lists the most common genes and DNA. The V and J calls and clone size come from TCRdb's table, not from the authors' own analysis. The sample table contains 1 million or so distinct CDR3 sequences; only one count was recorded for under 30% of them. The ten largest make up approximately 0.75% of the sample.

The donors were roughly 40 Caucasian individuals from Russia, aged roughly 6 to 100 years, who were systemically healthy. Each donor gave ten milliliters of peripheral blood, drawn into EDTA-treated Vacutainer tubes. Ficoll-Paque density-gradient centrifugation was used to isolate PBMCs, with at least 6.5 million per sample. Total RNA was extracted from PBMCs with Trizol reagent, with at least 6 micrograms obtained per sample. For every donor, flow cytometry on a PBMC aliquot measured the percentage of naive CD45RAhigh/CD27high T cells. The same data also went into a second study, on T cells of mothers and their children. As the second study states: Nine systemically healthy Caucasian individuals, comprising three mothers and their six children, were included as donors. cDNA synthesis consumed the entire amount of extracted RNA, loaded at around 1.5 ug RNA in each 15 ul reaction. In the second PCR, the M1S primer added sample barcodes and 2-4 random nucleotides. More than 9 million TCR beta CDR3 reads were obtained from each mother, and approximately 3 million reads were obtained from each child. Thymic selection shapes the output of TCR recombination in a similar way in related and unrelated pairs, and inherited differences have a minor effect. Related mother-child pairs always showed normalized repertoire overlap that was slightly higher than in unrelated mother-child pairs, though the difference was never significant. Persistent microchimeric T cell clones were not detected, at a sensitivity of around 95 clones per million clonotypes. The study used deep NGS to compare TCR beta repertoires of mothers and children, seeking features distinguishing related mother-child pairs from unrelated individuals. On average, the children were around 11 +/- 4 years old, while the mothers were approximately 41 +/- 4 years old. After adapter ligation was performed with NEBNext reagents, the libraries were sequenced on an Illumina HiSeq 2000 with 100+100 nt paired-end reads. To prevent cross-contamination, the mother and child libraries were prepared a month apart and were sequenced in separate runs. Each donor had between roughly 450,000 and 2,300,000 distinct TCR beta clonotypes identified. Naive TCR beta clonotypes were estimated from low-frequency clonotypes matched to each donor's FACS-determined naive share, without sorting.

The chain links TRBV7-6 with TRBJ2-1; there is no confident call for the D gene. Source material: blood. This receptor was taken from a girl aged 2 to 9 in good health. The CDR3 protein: CASSLGGLGSYNEQFF. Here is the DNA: TGTGCCAGCAGCTTAGGTGGTCTGGGCTCCTACAATGAGCAGTTCTTC.